Each of the 9 T cell receptor beta chains below was sequenced from the same sample in a study of OX40 agonist ivuxolimab in advanced cancers. Measured with immunoSEQ multiplex PCR; TCRdb has only the in-frame clones, and not every one. This table has around 11,000 clones, roughly 80% appearing once. The sample consisted of CD4+ or CD8+ T cells sorted from blood, taken in a trial of the OX40 agonist ivuxolimab. These TCRs come from an adult with an advanced solid tumor such as melanoma, head and neck, liver or kidney cancer.

A few counts support this clone. V gene TRBV30 combines with J gene TRBJ1-1; 7 positions agree with TRBD1. Germline V gene sequence: CDR1 GTSNPN, CDR2 SVGIG (reference sequence). Trimming at V came to 2 bases and at J to 4 bases, leaving 10 bases not matched to a gene. This CDR3 contains 15 residues. CDR3 loop: CAWSFPDRESTEAFF. The CDR3 DNA reads as TGTGCCTGGAGTTTTCCAGACAGGGAGAGCACTGAAGCTTTCTTT. Complete variable domain (other parts from reference TRBV30 and TRBJ1-1): SQTIHQWPATLVQPVGSPLSLECTVEGTSNPNLYWYRQAAGRGLQLLFYSVGIGQISSEVPQNLSASRPQDRQFILSSKKLLLSDSGFYLCAWSFPDRESTEAFFGQGTRLTVV.

The J gene is TRBJ2-5, the V gene TRBV5-5; the D is unclear. V lost 4 bases and J 2 bases, leaving 12 bases between the germline ends. Germline CDR1 and CDR2: SGHKS and YYEKEE (reference sequence). The CDR3 is 14 residues long. The CDR3 reads CASSGPGRQETQYF. The CDR3 bases are TGTGCCAGCAGCGGACCTGGCAGGCAAGAGACCCAGTACTTC.

This sequence joins TRBV7-2 and TRBJ2-1; D is perhaps TRBD1 (6 bases). Germline lookup yields CDR1 SGHTA and CDR2 FQGNSA. Trimming took 3 bases from V and 10 from J, leaving 10 bases between them. This CDR3 spans 12 amino acids. CDR3 coding DNA: TGTGCCAGCAGCTTCTTGACAGGCGAGCAGTTCTTC. Its protein product is CASSFLTGEQFF.

The chain is built from TRBV9 and TRBJ1-3, with D possibly being TRBD1 (6 bases). The CDR3 runs to 15 residues. The V and J ends lost 0 bases and 4 bases respectively, with 11 bases between them. Germline lookup yields CDR1 SGDLS and CDR2 YYNGEE. CDR3 sequence: CASSVVGASGNTIYF. The CDR3 nucleotides are TGTGCCAGCAGCGTAGTGGGGGCTTCAGGAAACACCATATATTTT.

This clone was recorded once. The chain has TRBV7-9 and TRBJ1-1, with 9 bases matching TRBD1. Germline V lookup: CDR1 SEHNR, CDR2 FQNEAQ (reference sequence). CDR3 length: 16 amino acids. Trimming cost V 4 bases and J 6 bases; bases outside gene matches: 12. The CDR3 here is CASSSGTGHREPEAFF. The CDR3 region has the DNA TGTGCCAGCAGCTCCGGGACAGGGCACCGAGAGCCTGAAGCTTTCTTT.

V usage is TRBV4-2 and J usage is TRBJ1-2, with D perhaps matching TRBD1 (6 bases). Trimming left V 0 bases short and J 5 bases short, with 10 bases between. The germline CDR1 and CDR2 sequences are LGHNA and YNFKEQ. This CDR3 has 14 residues. The CDR3 spells CASSQEYRDYGYTF. CDR3 sequence (DNA): TGTGCCAGCAGCCAAGAATACAGGGATTATGGCTACACCTTC.

The rearrangement joins TRBV5-6 to TRBJ2-1, with TRBD2 matching 12 bases. Unmatched junction bases numbered 7, after V lost 0 bases and J lost 0 bases. This CDR3 contains 19 residues. CDR1 is SGHDT, CDR2 YYEEEE, per germline. DNA of the CDR3: TGTGCCAGCAGCTTGGGCAGGCTAGCGGGGGGGTACTCCTACAATGAGCAGTTCTTC. This sequence encodes CASSLGRLAGGYSYNEQFF. The complete variable domain, with remaining parts taken from reference TRBV5-6 and TRBJ2-1, reads DAGVTQSPTHLIKTRGQQVTLRCSPKSGHDTVSWYQQALGQGPQFIFQYYEEEERQRGNFPDRFSGHQFPNYSSELNVNALLLGDSALYLCASSLGRLAGGYSYNEQFFGPGTRLTVL.

V and J are TRBV5-1 and TRBJ2-7, with D possibly called TRBD1 or TRBD2 (5 bases each). Germline lookup yields CDR1 SGHRS and CDR2 YFSETQ. The CDR3 extends over 13 amino acids. V lost 4 bases and J lost 2, with 10 bases in between. CDR3 loop: CASSMGPTYEQYF. In DNA, the CDR3 is TGCGCCAGCAGCATGGGACCGACCTACGAGCAGTACTTC.

The chain combines TRBV5-4 with TRBJ1-6; 8 bases fit TRBD1. The CDR3 is 14 amino acids. V shed 4 bases, J shed 11 bases, and the junction held 8 bases outside the gene matches. CDR1 and CDR2 from the germline V gene are SGHNT and YYREEE (reference sequence). CDR3 bases: TGTGCCAGCAGCCCCACAGGGGGTCCGGCACCCCTCCACTTT. This codes for CASSPTGGPAPLHF.